The 15 T cell receptor beta chains in this list originate from one sample, sequenced in a study of shared clonotypes between healthy human individuals. Repertoires were generated with immunoSEQ multiplex PCR, while TCRdb's copy carries only in-frame clones and drops some. The table records roughly 200,000 clones, approximately 61% of them present only once. The sample comprised memory CD4+ T cells sorted from blood. Sample subset: CD45RA-negative fraction. Receptors were obtained from a man aged 25 to 40 in good health.

The V call is TRBV20-1, the J call TRBJ2-1, with D possibly being TRBD1 (5 bases). There are 11 residues in the CDR3. The germline V gene has CDR1 DFQATT and CDR2 SNEGSKA (reference sequence). The ends were cut back, 6 bases at V and 9 bases at J, with 12 bases in the middle. The CDR3 DNA reads as TGCAGTGCAACAGGCCAAAGTGAGCAGTTCTTC. Its protein product is CSATGQSEQFF.

J is TRBJ2-5 and V is TRBV11-2; no definite D call. The CDR3 is made up of 11 amino acids. The germline V and J ends were trimmed by 5 bases and 7 bases, with 8 bases remaining between them. Germline lookup yields CDR1 SGHAT and CDR2 FQNNGV. In DNA form, the CDR3 reads TGTGCCAGCAGCCCAACGGGGACCCAGTACTTC. The encoded protein is CASSPTGTQYF.

This chain joins TRBV7-6 and TRBJ2-7; no clear D gene. The CDR3 sequence is 15 residues long. Germline V gene data show CDR1 as SGHVS and CDR2 as FNYEAQ. Deletions cut 4 bases from V and 0 bases from J, with 13 bases between. CDR3 DNA: TGTGCCAGCAGCTCCGGATTATTGGGCTCCTACGAGCAGTACTTC. Protein product: CASSSGLLGSYEQYF.

The rearrangement links TRBV28 to TRBJ1-5; possibly TRBD1 for D (6 bases). The CDR3 is made up of 17 amino acids. Between the trimmed V and J ends, which lost 5 bases and 0 bases, there was a span of 17 bases. CDR1 is MDHEN, CDR2 SYDVKM, per germline. The CDR3 nucleotides are TGTGCCAGCAGTCCGAATCAGGGGCGGTATAGCAATCAGCCCCAGCATTTT. Amino acids: CASSPNQGRYSNQPQHF.

The chain links TRBV19 to TRBJ2-7; D might be TRBD1 (5 bases). The CDR3 spans 13 residues. V was shortened by 7 bases and J by 0 bases, with 10 bases between the two germline ends. Germline lookup yields CDR1 LNHDA and CDR2 SQIVND (reference sequence). CDR3: CASNPTASYEQYF. The CDR3 region has the DNA TGTGCCAGTAACCCGACAGCCTCCTACGAGCAGTACTTC. Using reference TRBV19 and TRBJ2-7 for the parts outside the CDR3, the full variable domain is DGGITQSPKYLFRKEGQNVTLSCEQNLNHDAMYWYRQDPGQGLRLIYYSQIVNDFQKGDIAEGYSVSREKKESFPLTVTSAQKNPTAFYLCASNPTASYEQYFGPGTRLTVT.

This chain uses TRBV2 with TRBJ2-4, with D uncertain. This CDR3 is 14 amino acids long. Trimming cost V 6 bases and J 0 bases, with 9 bases left between them. The germline CDR1 and CDR2 sequences are SNHLY and FYNNEI. The CDR3 reads CASRIELAKNIQYF. The CDR3 nucleotides are TGTGCCAGCAGAATCGAGTTAGCCAAAAACATTCAGTACTTC.

The chain is built from TRBV28 and TRBJ2-1; 7 nucleotides agree with TRBD2. The V gene's germline CDR1 is MDHEN and CDR2 SYDVKM. J gave up 7 bases and V 8 bases, and 14 bases lay outside the gene matches. This CDR3 region has 15 residues. CDR3: CASFPNAGVYNEQFF. The DNA for the CDR3 is TGTGCCAGCTTCCCCAACGCGGGAGTCTATAATGAGCAGTTCTTC. Variable domain in full (rest from reference TRBV28 and TRBJ2-1): DVKVTQSSRYLVKRTGEKVFLECVQDMDHENMFWYRQDPGLGLRLIYFSYDVKMKEKGDIPEGYSVSREKKERFSLILESASTNQTSMYLCASFPNAGVYNEQFFGPGTRLTVL.

This sequence joins TRBV10-2 and TRBJ2-7; TRBD2 matches at 9 bases. CDR1 and CDR2 (germline): WSHSY, SAAADI. The CDR3 consists of 15 residues. Unmatched junction bases numbered 2, after V lost 0 bases and J lost 2 bases. This chain's CDR3 is CASSESGGRAYEQYF. The CDR3, as DNA: TGCGCCAGCAGTGAGTCTGGCGGGAGGGCCTACGAGCAGTACTTC.

This chain links TRBV29-1 with TRBJ1-2, with 10 bases fitting TRBD1. Unmatched junction bases numbered 14, after V lost 6 bases and J lost 4 bases. CDR1 and CDR2 (germline): SQVTM, ANQGSEA. This CDR3 contains 16 residues. CDR3 sequence reads: CSVHTGTGDWGYGYTF. In DNA form, the CDR3 reads TGCAGCGTCCACACCGGGACAGGGGATTGGGGCTATGGCTACACCTTC.

The chain links TRBV6-1 to TRBJ2-3; possibly TRBD1 for D (6 bases). The CDR3 consists of 16 residues. Trimming took off 4 bases at V and 1 base at J, with 15 bases between the two ends. Germline CDR1 reads MNHNS; CDR2 reads SASEGT. The CDR3 nucleotides are TGTGCCAGCAGTGGACACAGGGAGTTCGGCACAGATACGCAGTATTTT. As protein: CASSGHREFGTDTQYF.

This clone occurred many times. The chain joins TRBV5-1 to TRBJ1-3; D perhaps matches TRBD1 (6 bases). The germline CDR1 and CDR2 sequences are SGHRS and YFSETQ. Deletions cut 4 bases from V and 2 bases from J, with 22 bases between. The CDR3 runs 18 residues. The CDR3 spells CASSATWTGRTAGNTIYF. The DNA for the CDR3 is TGCGCCAGCAGCGCAACTTGGACGGGGCGGACAGCTGGAAACACCATATATTTT.

The V call is TRBV6-1, the J call TRBJ2-3; either TRBD1 or TRBD2 may supply D (5 bases each). CDR1 and CDR2 (germline): MNHNS, SASEGT. Trimming took 4 bases from V and 4 from J, leaving 18 bases between them. This CDR3 has 16 residues. The CDR3 reads CASSAGQGGSPDTQYF. CDR3 DNA sequence: TGTGCCAGCAGTGCAGGGCAGGGCGGGTCCCCAGATACGCAGTATTTT.

The rearrangement joins TRBV28 to TRBJ2-1; 10 bases agree with TRBD2. Losses at the gene ends were 6 bases for V and 6 bases for J; bases not matched to a gene: 2. The CDR3 has 13 residues. CDR1 is MDHEN and CDR2 is SYDVKM in the germline V gene. CDR3 in DNA: TGTGCCAGCAGACTAGCGGGACCCAATGAGCAGTTCTTC. Its protein product is CASRLAGPNEQFF.

Only a few counts were recorded for this clone. This chain joins TRBV10-3 and TRBJ1-1; TRBD1 agrees at 8 bases. The junction had 12 bases not matched to a gene; V was cut back by 10 bases and J by 5 bases. The germline CDR1 and CDR2 sequences are ENHRY and SYGVKD. This CDR3 is built from 14 residues. The CDR3 region is CATLETGGITEAFF. The CDR3 nucleotides are TGTGCCACGCTGGAAACAGGGGGTATAACTGAAGCTTTCTTT.

J is TRBJ2-3 and V is TRBV7-6, with a possible D match to TRBD1 (6 bases). The germline CDR1 and CDR2 sequences are SGHVS and FNYEAQ. This CDR3 is built from 12 residues. Trimming took off 5 bases at V and 9 bases at J, with 12 bases between the two ends. The CDR3 here is CASSPGQQTQYF. CDR3 DNA: TGTGCCAGCAGCCCTGGACAGCAAACGCAGTATTTT.